What follows are 14 T cell receptor beta chains derived from one specimen sequenced in a study of T-cell memory formation after mild COVID-19 (dated by TCRdb to the early 2020s). Libraries were made using 5' RACE. The instrument was an Illumina NovaSeq 6000. Clones were called with MiXCR by TCRdb after fastp trimmed the public reads at Q25, and only in-frame beta chains were retained. For every CDR3 protein sequence, its rows merge into one entry that carries the most common genes and DNA. The sample table shows fewer than 350,000 distinct CDR3 sequences, and around an eighth are seen once. The ten largest clones add up to roughly a fifth of the sample. Sequencing used PBMCs or a T cell subset sorted from them (not recorded which). These receptors all come from a man aged 18 to 35 who had mild COVID-19 (a few samples of this study predate the infection). The sample titles of this study are shuffled in the database, so cell type and time point are left out; the donor was told from shared clones.

This clonotype was counted many times. This chain links TRBV7-2 with TRBJ2-2; D ambiguous. CDR3 length equals 12 residues. With 5 bases removed from V and 6 bases from J, the gap between germline ends came to 7 bases. Germline assignment: CDR1 SGHTA and CDR2 FQGNSA. CDR3 region: CASSPDSGELFF. CDR3 DNA sequence: TGTGCCAGCAGCCCAGACTCCGGGGAGCTGTTTTTT.

This chain connects TRBV28 to TRBJ1-1; D is uncertain. Looked up from germline, CDR1 is MDHEN and CDR2 is SYDVKM. The length of the CDR3 is 14 residues. V lost 5 bases, J lost 1 base, and 11 bases lay in between. CDR3 nucleotide sequence: TGTGCCAGCAGTGGGTCAGTCGGGAACACTGAAGCTTTCTTT. This encodes CASSGSVGNTEAFF.

The chain links TRBV20-1 to TRBJ2-7; D may be TRBD2 (6 bases). Germline V gene lookup returns CDR1 DFQATT and CDR2 SNEGSKA (reference sequence). The CDR3 runs 14 residues. V lost 0 bases to trimming and J lost 4 bases, with 13 bases between them. CDR3: CSARDRSGGYEQYF. The CDR3 DNA reads TGCAGTGCTAGAGATAGGTCCGGGGGTTACGAGCAGTACTTC.

CDR3 amino acids: CASSNLGGMNTEAFF. CDR3 in DNA: TGTGCCAGCAGTAACCTAGGCGGAATGAACACTGAAGCTTTCTTT. The rearrangement links TRBV6-5 to TRBJ1-1; D is unresolved. Germline V gene sequence: CDR1 MNHEY, CDR2 SVGAGI. Trimming left V 5 bases short and J 0 bases short, with 13 bases between. The CDR3 spans 15 residues.

V gene TRBV7-8 combines with J gene TRBJ2-3; D not certain. CDR3 length: 14 residues. CDR1 SGHVS and CDR2 FQNEAQ come from the germline V gene. The V end was cut by 5 bases, the J end by 6 bases, with 15 bases between. Here the CDR3 reads CASSLRATPDTQYF. CDR3 coding DNA: TGTGCCAGCAGCCTACGGGCTACCCCGGATACGCAGTATTTT.

This rearrangement joins TRBV5-1 to TRBJ1-4; 7 bases are a match to TRBD1. V gave up 0 bases and J gave up 6 bases; unmatched junction bases: 2. The CDR3 is 14 amino acids. Germline CDR1 is SGHRS and CDR2 is YFSETQ. The CDR3 loop reads CASSLVQGDEKLFF. The DNA for the CDR3 is TGCGCCAGCAGCTTGGTTCAGGGGGATGAAAAACTGTTTTTT. Variable domain in full (rest from reference TRBV5-1 and TRBJ1-4): KAGVTQTPRYLIKTRGQQVTLSCSPISGHRSVSWYQQTPGQGLQFLFEYFSETQRNKGNFPGRFSGRQFSNSRSEMNVSTLELGDSALYLCASSLVQGDEKLFFGSGTQLSVL.

This clonotype was recorded at least ten times. V is TRBV5-1 and J is TRBJ1-2; D is unresolved. The CDR3 spans 14 residues. Germline V CDR1 and CDR2: SGHRS, YFSETQ. V lost 0 bases and J lost 2, with 8 bases in between. CDR3 sequence (DNA): TGCGCCAGCAGCTTGGTACAGTCCAACTATGGCTACACCTTC. It translates to CASSLVQSNYGYTF.

This clonotype showed up just a few times. V usage is TRBV11-1 and J usage is TRBJ2-4, with D hard to call. V dropped 1 base and J dropped 9 bases, with 13 bases sitting between them. The germline V gene encodes CDR1 SGHAT and CDR2 FQDESV (reference sequence). The CDR3 length is 14 residues. CDR3 DNA: TGTGCCAGCAGCTTAGATATCGGTGCGCCCATTCAGTACTTC. This sequence encodes CASSLDIGAPIQYF.

The chain has TRBV20-1 and TRBJ1-2, with D hard to call. V was shortened by 6 bases and J by 1 base, with 15 bases between the two germline ends. Germline loops: CDR1 DFQATT, CDR2 SNEGSKA (reference sequence). This CDR3 contains 14 residues. CDR3 loop: CSAQLTSLNYGYTF. The CDR3 bases are TGCAGTGCCCAACTCACCTCCCTTAACTATGGCTACACCTTC.

The chain links TRBV7-3 to TRBJ2-1, with 9 bases fitting TRBD2. Germline lookup yields CDR1 SGHTA and CDR2 FQGTGA. The ends lost 3 bases at V and 7 bases at J; junction bases unmatched: 7. CDR3 length: 15 residues. The CDR3 DNA reads TGTGCCAGCAGCTTGCGGCGGGAGGGCTGGAATGAGCAGTTCTTC. Translation gives CASSLRREGWNEQFF. Drawing the rest from reference TRBV7-3 and TRBJ2-1, the complete variable domain is GAGVSQTPSNKVTEKGKYVELRCDPISGHTALYWYRQSLGQGPEFLIYFQGTGAADDSGLPNDRFFAVRPEGSVSTLKIQRTERGDSAVYLCASSLRREGWNEQFFGPGTRLTVL.

Many counts were recorded for this clonotype. The chain uses TRBV12-3 or TRBV12-4 and TRBJ1-1; D is unresolved. The CDR3 extends over 12 amino acids. Trimming took off 0 bases at V and 3 bases at J, with 2 bases between the two ends. The DNA of the CDR3 is TGTGCCAGCAGTTTAGCGGACACTGAAGCTTTCTTT. Its protein product is CASSLADTEAFF.

This clonotype was picked up many times. This sequence joins TRBV18 and TRBJ1-3; D unresolved. The CDR3 runs 15 residues. Trimming removed 4 bases at V and 0 bases at J, with 10 bases between. Germline V gene data show CDR1 as KGHSH and CDR2 as LQKENI. For the CDR3, the DNA is TGTGCCAGCTCACTCACGGATCCCTCTGGAAACACCATATATTTT. Its protein product is CASSLTDPSGNTIYF.

The chain links TRBV2 to TRBJ2-2; D remains ambiguous. CDR3 length: 14 amino acids. Trimming removed 6 bases from V and 5 bases from J, with 13 bases in between. Germline V gene data show CDR1 as SNHLY and CDR2 as FYNNEI. Here the CDR3 DNA reads TGTGCCAGCAGGGAGATGGCCGGGACCGGGGAGCTGTTTTTT. The encoded protein is CASREMAGTGELFF.

In its sample, this clonotype was seen a few times. The V and J genes are TRBV20-1 and TRBJ1-2; no firm D call. This CDR3 comprises 15 residues. The germline V gene has CDR1 DFQATT and CDR2 SNEGSKA (reference sequence). Between the trimmed V and J ends, which lost 0 bases and 8 bases, there was a span of 19 bases. The CDR3 region has the DNA TGCAGTGCTAGAGATCCCCCGGACGTTCTTAAAGGCTACACCTTC. Translating gives CSARDPPDVLKGYTF.